Listed below are T cell receptor beta chains from one sample, sequenced in a study of cytomegalovirus exposure and HLA in healthy donors. Here immunoSEQ multiplex PCR was the method, and the copy in TCRdb shows in-frame clones only, minus some. In the table there are fewer than 85,000 clones, around 76% of which are singletons. The sequenced sample was PBMCs. These receptor sequences come from a male donor in good health and CMV-seropositive. The CDR3 runs from the conserved cysteine through the conserved F or W. Fields, in order: D gene, J gene, clone size, V gene, CDR3 DNA, CDR3 protein. D genes are given only for firm matches. Clone size is stated in some rows and not others, as once, few, many or a class when expanded.

NA TRBJ2-5 NA TRBV4-1 TGCGCCAGCAGCCAAGAAAGAGGAACATCCATTCGCGGGGAGACCCAGTACTTC CASSQERGTSIRGETQYF
TRBD2 TRBJ2-2 NA TRBV2 TGTGCCAGCAGTGAAGCCAGCGGGGGAGCTCCCGGGGAGCTGTTTTTT CASSEASGGAPGELFF
NA TRBJ2-5 NA TRBV14 TGTGCCAGCAGTCCTGTCACAGGAGTTCAAGAGACCCAGTACTTC CASSPVTGVQETQYF
TRBD1 TRBJ1-2 NA TRBV5-6 TGTGCCAGCAGGTGGACAGGGGAGTATGGCTACACCTTC CASRWTGEYGYTF
TRBD1 TRBJ2-7 NA TRBV27 TGTGCCAGCAGTTCCGCTGGGACAGGGGTCCACGAGCAGTACTTC CASSSAGTGVHEQYF
NA TRBJ2-2 NA TRBV7-9 TGTGCCAGCAACCCTCAGGGGAGCACCGGGGAGCTGTTTTTT CASNPQGSTGELFF
NA TRBJ2-2 NA TRBV5-1 TGCGCCAGCAGCTTGAAGGGGGCGAACACCGGGGAGCTGTTTTTT CASSLKGANTGELFF
NA TRBJ1-2 NA TRBV28 TGTGCCAGCAGTCCGACATTGGAGAGGGCTTGGTATGGCTACACCTTC CASSPTLERAWYGYTF
NA TRBJ2-3 NA TRBV27 TGTGCCAGCAGTTTATTTGGCGGGGCCCCAGATACGCAGTATTTT CASSLFGGAPDTQYF
TRBD2 TRBJ2-2 NA TRBV5-1 TGCGCCAGCAGCTTATTCCGGGAGGCTACCACCGGGGAGCTGTTTTTT CASSLFREATTGELFF
TRBD2 TRBJ2-2 NA TRBV5-1 TGCGCCAGCAGCTTGGTGCGGGAGACCACCGGGGAGCTGTTTTTT CASSLVRETTGELFF
NA TRBJ1-1 NA TRBV30 TGTGCCTGGAGTCCAGGGTACACTGAAGCTTTCTTT CAWSPGYTEAFF
NA TRBJ2-2 NA TRBV7-5 TGTGTCCGGTATACCGGGGGGGCAAACACCGGGGAGCTGTTTTTT CVRYTGGANTGELFF
TRBD1 TRBJ2-2 NA TRBV7-6 TGTGCCAGCAGCTTAGGACAGGGCAGCCCATACACCGGGGAGCTGTTTTTT CASSLGQGSPYTGELFF
NA TRBJ2-7 NA TRBV6-5 TGTGCCAGCAGTTCCATCGGCGGGGCGATATCCTACGAGCAGTACTTC CASSSIGGAISYEQYF
NA TRBJ1-1 NA TRBV6-5 TGTGCCAGCAGTCCGGGGGGACGGCTGAACACTGAAGCTTTCTTT CASSPGGRLNTEAFF
NA TRBJ2-7 NA TRBV7-8 TGTGCCAGCAGCTTGGGGGCCTCCTACGAGCAGTACTTC CASSLGASYEQYF
NA TRBJ2-7 NA TRBV18 TGTGCCAGCTCACCGCAAGGGACTGACTACGAGCAGTACTTC CASSPQGTDYEQYF
NA TRBJ2-7 NA TRBV14 TGTGCCAGCAGCCCACTACAGGGGGGGGGCCACGAGCAGTACTTC CASSPLQGGGHEQYF
TRBD1 TRBJ1-2 NA TRBV6-4 TGTGCCAGCAGGGCGGGACAGGGTGGCAACTATGGCTACACCTTC CASRAGQGGNYGYTF
TRBD1 TRBJ2-7 NA TRBV4-1 TGCGCCAGCAGCCGCCCGGGACAGAGCTACGAGCAGTACTTC CASSRPGQSYEQYF
NA TRBJ2-7 once TRBV13 TGTGCCAGCAGCTTAGTTTCGGAGCAGTACTTC CASSLVSEQYF
NA TRBJ2-1 NA TRBV4-3 TGCGCCAGCAGCCAAGACAGCCCTGACACGGCAAACAATAATGAGCAGTTCTTC CASSQDSPDTANNNEQFF
TRBD2 TRBJ2-1 NA TRBV11-2 TGTGCCAGCAGCCCCAAGCCTAGCGGGAGGTCCTCCTACAATGAGCAGTTCTTC CASSPKPSGRSSYNEQFF
NA TRBJ1-6 NA TRBV7-2 TGTGCCAGCACCAAATGGGGACGGGAGAGCTCCTATAATTCACCCCTCCACTTT CASTKWGRESSYNSPLHF
NA TRBJ2-1 NA TRBV14 TGTGCCAGCAGCCATCTCGGGAGCTCCTACAATGAGCAGTTCTTC CASSHLGSSYNEQFF
TRBD1 TRBJ1-5 NA TRBV5-1 TGCGCCAGCAGCCCAACGACAGGGTTGTCAGAGCCCCAGCATTTT CASSPTTGLSEPQHF
NA TRBJ2-3 NA TRBV19 TGTGCCAGCCGTCGTCTGGACAGAAGCACAGATACGCAGTATTTT CASRRLDRSTDTQYF
NA TRBJ1-1 once TRBV6-6 TGTGCCAGCAGTTTCACAACGAACACTGAAGCTTTCTTT CASSFTTNTEAFF
NA TRBJ2-2 NA TRBV7-6 TGTGCCAGCGAGCGAGATCGGGGCGGGGAGCTGTTTTTT CASERDRGGELFF
NA TRBJ1-2 NA TRBV27 TGTGCCAGCAGTTATGGGGGCCGGCGACGCTACACCTTC CASSYGGRRRYTF
TRBD1 TRBJ2-7 NA TRBV7-9 TGTGCCAGCAGCCCCGATAGACAGGGCTTCAACTACGAGCAGTACTTC CASSPDRQGFNYEQYF
TRBD1 TRBJ2-1 NA TRBV5-1 TGCGCCAGCAGCCCGGACAGGGGGAAAAACAATGAGCAGTTCTTC CASSPDRGKNNEQFF
NA TRBJ1-4 NA TRBV7-9 TGTGCCAGCAGCTTAATGTCAGGGCAAGGTGAAAAACTGTTTTTT CASSLMSGQGEKLFF
NA TRBJ1-5 NA TRBV19 TGTGCCAGTAGAGAGGACAGACTAAATCAGCCCCAGCATTTT CASREDRLNQPQHF
TRBD1 TRBJ1-6 NA TRBV28 TGTGCCAGCAGGTCGGGACAGATAAGTTCACCCCTCCACTTT CASRSGQISSPLHF
TRBD1 TRBJ2-5 NA TRBV5-5 TGTGCCAGCAGCCCCGTCCAGGGGGCGGCGGAGACCCAGTACTTC CASSPVQGAAETQYF
NA TRBJ1-3 NA TRBV7-2 TGTGCCAGCAGCCCCCGGACTGTAGCCTCTGGAAACACCATATATTTT CASSPRTVASGNTIYF
TRBD2 TRBJ2-3 few TRBV7-2 TGTGCCAGCACCTCCTGGTGGCGGGGGAGCACAGATACGCAGTATTTT CASTSWWRGSTDTQYF
TRBD2 TRBJ2-1 NA TRBV9 TGTGCCAGCAGCGTAGGGTCTAGCGGGAGAACTTACAATGAGCAGTTCTTC CASSVGSSGRTYNEQFF
NA TRBJ1-1 NA TRBV5-1 TGCGCCAGCAGCATGACAGCACCCGGGACTGAAGCTTTCTTT CASSMTAPGTEAFF
TRBD1 TRBJ1-4 NA TRBV5-1 TGCGCCAGCAGCTTGGCCGGGACAGGAGGTGAAAAACTGTTTTTT CASSLAGTGGEKLFF
TRBD2 TRBJ2-7 few TRBV10-3 TGTGCCATCACCGAGAGCGGGGGCGGCGAGCAGTACTTC CAITESGGGEQYF
NA TRBJ1-3 NA TRBV14 TGTGCCAGCAGTCCTCTGACAGCTGGAAACACCATATATTTT CASSPLTAGNTIYF
TRBD1 TRBJ2-2 NA TRBV5-1 TGCGCCAGCAACCGACAGGGGCCCGAAACCGGGGAGCTGTTTTTT CASNRQGPETGELFF
NA TRBJ2-1 NA TRBV11-3 TGTGCCAGCAGCTTACGGGTGAGCTCCTACAATGAGCAGTTCTTC CASSLRVSSYNEQFF
TRBD1 TRBJ1-2 once TRBV4-3 TGCGCCAGCAGCCACGACAGGGGATCCTATGGCTACACCTTC CASSHDRGSYGYTF
NA TRBJ2-1 NA TRBV7-3 TGTGCCAGCAGCCCAGGATTCTCCTACAATGAGCAGTTCTTC CASSPGFSYNEQFF
NA TRBJ2-2 NA TRBV7-2 TGTGCCAGCAGCTCGGACTCTCCTGGCAGGGAGCTGTTTTTT CASSSDSPGRELFF
TRBD2 TRBJ2-7 NA TRBV19 TGTGCCAGTAGTACCCGGACTAGCGGGAACGAGCAGTACTTC CASSTRTSGNEQYF
TRBD2 TRBJ2-1 NA TRBV4-2 TGTGCCAGCAGCCAAGGGACTAGCGGGGGGAGGGATGAGCAGTTCTTC CASSQGTSGGRDEQFF
NA TRBJ2-5 NA TRBV6-4 TGTGCCAGCAGTGACAGCCTAGGAGAGACCCAGTACTTC CASSDSLGETQYF
TRBD1 TRBJ2-1 NA TRBV27 TGTGCCAGCAGCCTGGACCAGGGGGCTAAAGATGAGCAGTTCTTC CASSLDQGAKDEQFF
TRBD1 TRBJ1-6 few TRBV11-1 TGTGCCAGCAGCAGGGGACAGGGGAATTCACCCCTCCACTTT CASSRGQGNSPLHF
TRBD1 TRBJ1-2 NA TRBV27 TGTGCCAGCGGCAATGGACAGGGGGCTCACACCTTC CASGNGQGAHTF
NA TRBJ2-7 NA TRBV6-1 TGTGCCAGCAGTGAAGCGGCACCCGTGACCTACGAGCAGTACTTC CASSEAAPVTYEQYF
NA TRBJ1-1 NA TRBV29-1 TGCAGCGTTGAAAGCACAGGGCGTATGAACACTGAAGCTTTCTTT CSVESTGRMNTEAFF
TRBD2 TRBJ2-2 few TRBV19 TGTGCCAGTAGTACCGCCCGAGGAGCGGGAGGTATCACCGGGGAGCTGTTTTTT CASSTARGAGGITGELFF
NA TRBJ1-5 few TRBV7-9 TGTGCCAGCAGCTTTGACGGCGGGCAGCCCCAGCATTTT CASSFDGGQPQHF